This TCR beta chain was observed in a study of T cell repertoires in cytomegalovirus infection (dated by TCRdb to about 2019). For the study in its entirety: Donor HLA type was relevant to the analysis, because carriage of CMV infection together with the matching HLA type was indicated by public TCR beta signatures. Summary of the overall study and its limitations: The ex vivo response was dominated by HLA-C-restricted CMV-specific TCR beta clonotypes, and the single most frequent clonotype in two of eight donors was supplied by these HLA-C-restricted clonotypes. In both this cohort and an independent cohort of 352 donors, the cumulative frequency of public TCR beta family members distinguished carriers of CMV infection plus the relevant HLA type.

The germline ends are 16 bases apart after V is trimmed by 3 bases and J by 4 bases. CDR1 and CDR2 are drawn from the germline V gene (reference sequence): LNHDA, SQIVND. From the cysteine up to the phenylalanine, the CDR3 has a length of 15 residues. Just CDR3 DNA is preserved here, 45 bases in frame from base 1. The sequencer was an Illumina HiSeq 1500. In TCRdb, the public reads were trimmed at Q25 with fastp and aligned with MiXCR, with productive beta chains retained. Every distinct CDR3 protein forms one entry, paired with its most common genes and DNA. For this sample the table gives about 320,000 distinct CDR3 sequences, of which around a tenth were detected only once. 3.5% to 4.5% of the sample is held by the ten biggest clonotypes. In the case of this clonotype: The antigen it binds to is not known. No quality values exist for individual bases; no much larger clone is one base distant.

Material for sequencing was PBMCs. The receptor comes from a human donor in good health (CMV status not recorded). Some clones in this sample may be carry-over from other donors' samples. Rearrangement joined TRBV19 to TRBJ2-7, with the D gene tentatively TRBD1 or TRBD2, based on 5 matching bases in each. CDR3 region: CASSIPGEGLYEQYF. The nucleotides read TGTGCCAGTAGTATCCCTGGAGAGGGGTTGTACGAGCAGTACTTC.